Below are 27 T cell receptor beta chains sequenced from a single sample in a study of human T cells and chemical hapten exposure. Time point in this sample: patch test 1, 2 weeks after DPC sensitization. The sample's treatment: therapeutic diphenylcyclopropenone sensitization with weekly scalp DPC. MiXCR, applied by TCRdb to the RACE reads, yields one record per CDR3 protein. The data contain around 380,000 distinct CDR3 sequences, approximately 4.4% of them singletons. The specimen was whole blood, collected in connection with sensitization to the hapten diphenylcyclopropenone (DPC). The origin of the receptors is a woman between 50 and 59 years old with alopecia areata. Some clones in this sample may be carry-over from other donors' samples.

Many counts were recorded for this clonotype. The rearrangement joins TRBV20-1 to TRBJ1-1; D remains ambiguous. This CDR3 contains 12 residues. Germline-derived CDR1 and CDR2 are DFQATT and SNEGSKA (reference sequence). The V end lost 0 bases, the J end lost 2 bases, and 4 bases lay between the germline ends. Here the CDR3 DNA reads TGCAGTGCTAGAGATGGAAACACTGAAGCTTTCTTT. Translated: CSARDGNTEAFF.

This clonotype was observed many times. V is TRBV20-1 and J is TRBJ2-1, with TRBD2 matching 16 bases. CDR1 DFQATT and CDR2 SNEGSKA come from the germline V gene (reference sequence). CDR3 length: 12 amino acids. Here the CDR3 reads CSGTSGGGEQFF. CDR3 bases: TGCAGCGGGACTAGCGGGGGGGGTGAGCAGTTCTTC.

The V call is TRBV19, the J call TRBJ2-7; perhaps TRBD2 as D (7 bases). Trimming took off 5 bases at V and 8 bases at J, with 13 bases between the two ends. The CDR3 covers 12 residues. The germline gives CDR1 LNHDA, CDR2 SQIVND (reference sequence). CDR3 region: CASSGGGRKQYF. CDR3 nucleotide sequence: TGTGCCAGTAGTGGCGGGGGCCGAAAGCAGTACTTC.

The chain recombines TRBV12-3 or TRBV12-4 with TRBJ2-2; 10 bases align to TRBD2. CDR3 size: 16 residues. The trim removed 4 bases at V and 1 base at J, leaving 3 bases unmatched. As DNA, the CDR3 is TGTGCCAGCAGTTCATGGACTAGCGGGAACACCGGGGAGCTGTTTTTT. Translating gives CASSSWTSGNTGELFF.

Ten or more counts support this clonotype. The chain has TRBV7-9 and TRBJ1-1; TRBD1 agrees at 7 bases. The CDR3 covers 14 residues. The V gene end was trimmed by 4 bases and the J gene end by 0 bases; junction bases not matched to a gene: 2. CDR1 is SEHNR and CDR2 is FQNEAQ in the germline V gene (reference sequence). The CDR3 bases are TGTGCCAGCAGCTCGACAGGGATGAACACTGAAGCTTTCTTT. Translating it yields CASSSTGMNTEAFF.

This clonotype occurred a few times. The rearrangement uses TRBV27 and TRBJ2-3; 12 bases line up with TRBD1. The V and J ends lost 6 bases and 8 bases, in that order; junction bases with no gene match: 6. The CDR3 loop spans 14 amino acids. The germline V gene encodes CDR1 MNHEY and CDR2 SMNVEV (reference sequence). The CDR3 bases are TGTGCCAGCAGGCCCGGGACAGGGGGCCGTACGCAGTATTTT. It encodes CASRPGTGGRTQYF.

This clonotype has at least ten counts. The chain combines TRBV7-2 with TRBJ1-3; no clear D gene. From germline, CDR1 is SGHTA and CDR2 FQGNSA. Trimming pared 2 bases from V and 8 bases from J, leaving 10 bases between. This CDR3 comprises 13 residues. CDR3 in amino acids: CASSLIPADTIYF. DNA of the CDR3: TGTGCCAGCAGCTTAATACCTGCGGACACCATATATTTT.

This clonotype was counted ten times or more. Written as DNA, the CDR3 is TGTGCCAGCAGTTACTCGTCCGGGGTGCGGGAGCAGTTCTTC. This gives the protein CASSYSSGVREQFF. The chain employs TRBV6-2 or TRBV6-3 and TRBJ2-1, with TRBD2 as a possible D gene (5 bases). Germline V gene data show CDR1 as MNHEY and CDR2 as SVGEGT. With 0 bases removed from V and 10 bases from J, the gap between germline ends came to 13 bases. The CDR3 runs to 14 residues.

This clonotype was detected many times. This chain links TRBV10-3 with TRBJ2-7; 7 bases are a match to TRBD1. Germline CDR1 reads ENHRY; CDR2 reads SYGVKD. The CDR3 has 13 residues. J gave up 0 bases and V 6 bases, and 2 bases lay outside the gene matches. CDR3 nucleotide sequence: TGTGCCATCAGGGGGGACAGCTCCTACGAGCAGTACTTC. Its translation: CAIRGDSSYEQYF.

In its sample, this clonotype was seen once. This may be a read error, as it is one base from a much larger clone. The V call is TRBV6-1, the J call TRBJ1-2; the D is unclear. There are 16 residues in the CDR3. Germline values: CDR1 MNHNS, CDR2 SASEGT. The CDR3 sequence is CTSSDLLTALNYGYTF. The CDR3 nucleotides read TGTACCAGCAGTGACCTCCTGACGGCCTTGAACTATGGCTACACCTTC.

This clonotype was seen many times. The V gene is TRBV29-1, the J gene TRBJ2-1, with TRBD2 matching 7 bases. In germline, CDR1 is SQVTM, CDR2 ANQGSEA. CDR3 size: 14 residues. J was trimmed by 7 bases and V by 7 bases; bases with no gene match: 13. The CDR3 DNA sequence: TGCAGCGCTCAAATCGGGGGAGGGTTGAATGAGCAGTTCTTC. Its protein product is CSAQIGGGLNEQFF.

This clonotype was detected ten times or more. The J gene is TRBJ1-2, the V gene TRBV5-1; 7 positions agree with TRBD1. The CDR3 length is 14 residues. Germline V gene sequence: CDR1 SGHRS, CDR2 YFSETQ. V was clipped by 2 bases and J by 7 bases; unmatched bases: 8. The CDR3 DNA is TGCGCCAGCAGCTTCACAACAGGGGATCGTGGCTACACCTTC. Translation gives CASSFTTGDRGYTF.

This clonotype was recorded a few times. The chain combines TRBV6-5 with TRBJ2-7, with TRBD1 matching 7 bases. CDR3 size: 16 residues. The J segment lost 1 base and the V segment lost 4 bases, leaving 10 bases of the junction unmatched. Germline CDR1 MNHEY, CDR2 SVGAGI. The CDR3 bases are TGTGCCAGCAGTTCCTCGGGACAGTTAAATTCCTACGAGCAGTACTTC. Translation gives CASSSSGQLNSYEQYF.

This clonotype was recorded at least ten times. The chain links TRBV15 to TRBJ1-5; D gene unclear. Trimming left V 4 bases short and J 2 bases short, with 9 bases between. Germline V CDR1 and CDR2: LNHNV, YYDKDF (reference sequence). CDR3 length equals 14 residues. The CDR3, as DNA: TGTGCCACCAGCATCCTCCGAGGCAATCAGCCCCAGCATTTT. The encoded protein is CATSILRGNQPQHF.

This chain joins TRBV6-5 and TRBJ1-4; no clear D gene. The V gene lost 2 bases and the J gene lost 6 bases, with 13 bases spanning the gap. The CDR3 sequence is 15 residues long. The germline CDR1 and CDR2 sequences are MNHEY and SVGAGI. The CDR3 sequence: CASSYKEGAYEKLFF. The CDR3 DNA is TGTGCCAGCAGTTACAAAGAGGGCGCATATGAAAAACTGTTTTTT.

This clonotype was picked up many times. This sequence joins TRBV16 and TRBJ1-1; no firm D call. The V gene lost 4 bases and the J gene lost 6 bases, with 12 bases spanning the gap. The V gene's germline CDR1 is KGHSY and CDR2 FQNENV. CDR3 size: 13 residues. CDR3 DNA sequence: TGTGCCAGCAGCCCCTCCCGAGGGTCTGAAGCTTTCTTT. It encodes CASSPSRGSEAFF.

Ten or more counts support this clonotype. The V gene is TRBV28, the J gene TRBJ2-1; TRBD2 agrees at 12 bases. The CDR3 has 15 residues. Germline CDR1 reads MDHEN; CDR2 reads SYDVKM. Losses at the gene ends were 5 bases for V and 8 bases for J; bases not matched to a gene: 7. The DNA for the CDR3 is TGTGCCAGCAGTCCCACTAGCGGGAGGAGGGATGAGCAGTTCTTC. This codes for CASSPTSGRRDEQFF.

In this sample, this clonotype turned up many times. The CDR3 DNA reads as TGTGCCAGCAGCTTGGTCCCAGTAGACACTGAAGCTTTCTTT. Residues: CASSLVPVDTEAFF. The chain couples TRBV5-4 to TRBJ1-1; D not resolved. The V gene lost 0 bases and the J gene lost 3 bases, with 9 bases spanning the gap. The CDR3 is 14 amino acids. CDR1 SGHNT and CDR2 YYREEE come from the germline V gene (reference sequence).

The chain joins TRBV12-3 or TRBV12-4 to TRBJ2-1, with 9 bases matching TRBD2. The J segment lost 9 bases and the V segment lost 1 base, leaving 4 bases of the junction unmatched. The CDR3 spans 14 residues. The CDR3 DNA reads TGTGCCAGCAGTTTAGGAGCGGGAGGCGCTGAGCAGTTCTTC. Its translation is CASSLGAGGAEQFF.

The genes are TRBV24-1 and TRBJ1-2, with TRBD1 matching 8 bases. The CDR3 is made up of 15 amino acids. CDR1 and CDR2 (germline): KGHDR, SFDVKD. V lost 4 bases and J lost 8; bases outside the gene matches: 11. The CDR3 DNA sequence: TGTGCCACCAGTGAACCCAACGACAGGGGAAGAGGCTACACCTTC. Encoded protein: CATSEPNDRGRGYTF.

This clonotype has a handful of counts. This chain connects TRBV5-1 to TRBJ1-2; D not resolved. V lost 0 bases and J lost 2, with 8 bases in between. CDR1 and CDR2 (germline): SGHRS, YFSETQ. The CDR3 totals 14 residues. CDR3 sequence: CASSLGTRNYGYTF. CDR3 nucleotides: TGCGCCAGCAGCTTGGGGACGAGGAACTATGGCTACACCTTC. Full variable domain (rest looked up from reference TRBV5-1 and TRBJ1-2): KAGVTQTPRYLIKTRGQQVTLSCSPISGHRSVSWYQQTPGQGLQFLFEYFSETQRNKGNFPGRFSGRQFSNSRSEMNVSTLELGDSALYLCASSLGTRNYGYTFGSGTRLTVV.

This clonotype showed up many times. The V gene is TRBV28, the J gene TRBJ1-3; weak D call: TRBD1 (6 bases). CDR1 MDHEN and CDR2 SYDVKM come from the germline V gene. Trimming took off 6 bases at V and 4 bases at J, with 13 bases between the two ends. The CDR3 consists of 14 residues. In nucleotides, the CDR3 is TGTGCCAGCAGCCCCAGGGGATCCGGAAACACCATATATTTT. This translates into CASSPRGSGNTIYF.

A few counts support this clonotype. The chain employs TRBV7-2 and TRBJ2-7; 8 bases are shared with TRBD1. V shed 5 bases and J 2 bases; nucleotides not matched to a gene: 5. The length of the CDR3 is 14 residues. CDR1 is SGHTA and CDR2 is FQGNSA in the germline V gene. CDR3 sequence reads: CASSMDRAAYEQYF. The CDR3 nucleotides read TGTGCCAGCAGCATGGACAGGGCGGCCTACGAGCAGTACTTC.

This clonotype was found a few times. This chain connects TRBV18 to TRBJ2-5; a weak D match, TRBD2 (6 bases). The germline gives CDR1 KGHSH, CDR2 LQKENI. The CDR3 sequence is 17 residues long. Trimming left V 3 bases short and J 2 bases short, with 19 bases between. The CDR3 DNA reads as TGTGCCAGCTCACCCCCCATTCTACGGGGGAATCAAGAGACCCAGTACTTC. Translation: CASSPPILRGNQETQYF.

In its sample, this clonotype was seen many times. The gene calls are TRBV2 and TRBJ2-1, with unresolved D. Germline V CDR1 and CDR2: SNHLY, FYNNEI. The CDR3 has 17 amino acids. The V gene lost 6 bases and the J gene lost 5 bases, with 23 bases spanning the gap. CDR3 nucleotide sequence: TGTGCCAGCAGCCGCGACCCGACCCAGGCTTCGAACAATGAGCAGTTCTTC. It translates to CASSRDPTQASNNEQFF.

This clonotype was observed many times. CDR3 in DNA: TGCGCCAGCAGGAAGTCTGGGATCGACGAGACCCAGTACTTC. Amino acid sequence: CASRKSGIDETQYF. The J gene is TRBJ2-5, the V gene TRBV5-1; D gene ambiguous. Germline-derived CDR1 and CDR2 are SGHRS and YFSETQ. V lost 5 bases and J 5 bases, leaving 16 bases between the germline ends. This CDR3 comprises 14 residues.

The table lists this clonotype with many counts. The chain is built from TRBV7-2 and TRBJ2-1; possibly TRBD1 for D (6 bases). The V end was cut by 5 bases, the J end by 3 bases, with 11 bases between. This CDR3 contains 14 residues. Germline CDR1 SGHTA, CDR2 FQGNSA. Here the CDR3 reads CASSAEGGYNEQFF. CDR3 coding DNA: TGTGCCAGCAGCGCAGAAGGGGGCTACAATGAGCAGTTCTTC.